These 6 T cell receptor beta chains came from one sample sequenced in a study of blood T cell repertoires in COVID-19. Here immunoSEQ multiplex PCR was the method, and the copy in TCRdb shows in-frame clones only, minus some. The sample carries fewer than 350,000 clones, about nine tenths recorded once. What was sequenced was PBMCs or T cells enriched from blood (not recorded which). The receptors originated from a middle-aged woman with acute COVID-19.

The chain has TRBV10-2 and TRBJ1-3, with D perhaps TRBD1 (5 bases). This CDR3 region has 14 residues. Deletions cut 5 bases from V and 0 bases from J, with 8 bases between. Germline V gene data show CDR1 as WSHSY and CDR2 as SAAADI. The CDR3 spells CASSPGFSGNTIYF. The CDR3 coding sequence is TGCGCCAGCAGTCCAGGGTTCTCTGGAAACACCATATATTTT.

Here the CDR3 DNA reads TGCGCCAGCAGCTTGACGCCGGGGGGTCCGTACGAGCAGTACTTC. It encodes CASSLTPGGPYEQYF. V and J are TRBV5-1 and TRBJ2-7, with TRBD2 matching over 7 bases. Germline CDR1 SGHRS, CDR2 YFSETQ. V lost 1 base, J lost 4 bases, and 8 bases stayed unmatched. This CDR3 comprises 15 residues.

The gene calls are TRBV27 and TRBJ1-1; TRBD1 matches at 9 bases. Germline V gene lookup returns CDR1 MNHEY and CDR2 SMNVEV (reference sequence). CDR3 length: 16 amino acids. V gave up 5 bases and J gave up 7 bases; unmatched junction bases: 14. The CDR3 loop is CASSPESTGGFDEAFF. CDR3 DNA: TGTGCCAGCAGTCCGGAATCGACAGGGGGATTCGATGAAGCTTTCTTT.

This clone was recorded once. The rearrangement links TRBV5-1 to TRBJ1-3, with 9 bases aligning to TRBD1. Trimming at V came to 2 bases and at J to 0 bases, leaving 0 bases not matched to a gene. CDR3 length: 15 residues. Germline V gives CDR1 SGHRS, CDR2 YFSETQ. CDR3 nucleotide sequence: TGCGCCAGCAGCTTACAGGGGGCCTCTGGAAACACCATATATTTT. Its translation: CASSLQGASGNTIYF.

The chain recombines TRBV28 with TRBJ2-5, with D perhaps matching TRBD2 (5 bases). CDR1 and CDR2 (germline): MDHEN, SYDVKM. This CDR3 has 14 amino acids. Trimming removed 6 bases at V and 5 bases at J, with 16 bases between. The DNA for the CDR3 is TGTGCCAGCAGCCGACTTCTCACGGGGGAGACCCAGTACTTC. The encoded protein is CASSRLLTGETQYF.

The chain joins TRBV5-5 to TRBJ2-7, with D perhaps matching TRBD2 (6 bases). Germline values: CDR1 SGHKS, CDR2 YYEKEE (reference sequence). The CDR3 covers 15 residues. V lost 1 base to trimming and J lost 0 bases, with 11 bases between them. CDR3 amino acids: CASSLIAGSSYEQYF. CDR3 coding DNA: TGTGCCAGCAGCTTGATAGCCGGGAGCTCCTACGAGCAGTACTTC.